This TCR beta chain is drawn from a study of CD8 T cells in ankylosing spondylitis. Whole-study results and caveats: CD8+ disease-linked clones were present at relatively low frequencies in blood. A motif of 7 or 8 highly homologous TCR beta variants was seen as apparently characteristic of ankylosing spondylitis blood. Earlier authors reported some of these motif variants in reactive arthritis synovial fluid and blood. The authors reported significant enrichment of disease-linked clones in matched ankylosing spondylitis synovial fluid.

Quantitative 5'-RACE with molecular barcodes was used to make the TCR beta libraries. TCRdb reprocessed the 5' RACE reads with MiXCR, giving one entry per CDR3 protein. This sample has under 850,000 distinct CDR3 sequences, with 15% to 20% found just once. Note on this clonotype: The antigen remains unidentified.

CDR1 SNHLY and CDR2 FYNNEI come from the germline V gene. With 3 bases clipped from V and 4 bases from J, the junction kept 3 bases outside the gene matches. This CDR3 is 14 amino acids long. The source is a male donor with ankylosing spondylitis. The sample taken for sequencing was blood, either unsorted or a sorted T cell fraction (not recorded which). The chain links TRBV2 to TRBJ1-5, with 7 bases fitting TRBD1. The CDR3 here is CASSESGGNQPQHF. The CDR3 region has the DNA TGTGCCAGCAGTGAGTCAGGGGGTAATCAGCCCCAGCATTTT.